What follows describes a single T cell receptor beta chain. Its antigen is undetermined. This sample is part of a study of cytomegalovirus exposure and HLA in healthy donors. For the study at large: Clustering assigned roughly 81% of the approximately 430 genotyped donors to the Caucasian-associated ancestry cluster.

J lost 8 bases, V lost 6 bases, and 11 bases had no gene match. The CDR3 consists of 15 residues. Germline V gene lookup returns CDR1 MNHEY and CDR2 SVGAGI. Points from the study as a whole: Only CMV serostatus was available as immune exposure information. One cluster of highly shared sequence variants probably arose as a sequencing artifact. Differences between HLA loci emerged in a later analysis of TCR association rates, with DRB1 most and HLA-C fewest.

The primer mix had 60 Vbeta and 13 Jbeta primers. Measured with immunoSEQ multiplex PCR; TCRdb has only the in-frame clones, and not every one. There are some 130,000 clones in the sample; 77% occur only once, and approximately 4.2% lies in the top ten. The V call is TRBV6-5, the J call TRBJ2-1; TRBD1 agrees at 9 bases. The sequenced sample was PBMCs. The origin of this receptor is a male donor in good health and CMV-seropositive. CDR3 in DNA: TGTGCCAGCAGCCCCGGGACAGGGTCGTACCATGAGCAGTTCTTC. Translating it yields CASSPGTGSYHEQFF.